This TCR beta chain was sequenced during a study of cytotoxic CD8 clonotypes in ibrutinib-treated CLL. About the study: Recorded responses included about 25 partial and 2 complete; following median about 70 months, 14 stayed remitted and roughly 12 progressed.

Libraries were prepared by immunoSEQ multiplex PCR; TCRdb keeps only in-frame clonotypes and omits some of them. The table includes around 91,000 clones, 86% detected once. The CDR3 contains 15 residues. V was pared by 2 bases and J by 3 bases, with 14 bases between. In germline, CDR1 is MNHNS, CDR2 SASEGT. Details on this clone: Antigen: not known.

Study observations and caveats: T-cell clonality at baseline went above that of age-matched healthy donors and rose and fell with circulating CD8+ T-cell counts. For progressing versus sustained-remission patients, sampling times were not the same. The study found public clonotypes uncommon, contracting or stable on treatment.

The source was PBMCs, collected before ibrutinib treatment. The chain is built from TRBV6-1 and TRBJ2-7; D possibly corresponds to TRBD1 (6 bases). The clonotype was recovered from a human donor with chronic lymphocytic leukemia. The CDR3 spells CASSEFDRSFYEQYF. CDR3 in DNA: TGTGCCAGCAGTGAATTCGACAGGTCCTTCTACGAGCAGTACTTC.